These T cell receptor beta chains were read from a single sample in a study of beta chain features in type 1 diabetes. TCRdb's table, derived via immunoSEQ multiplex PCR, lists solely in-frame clones and lacks some. The table lists about 620,000 clones, about 14% of them singletons, with under 0.095% in the top ten. The sample taken for sequencing was naive CD4+ T cells from blood. Receptors were obtained from a man aged 18 to 30 in good health. The CDR3 runs from the conserved cysteine through the conserved F or W. The D gene is left open where the match is weak. Clone size appears in some rows only: once, few, many, or a class for an expanded clone.

V gene	clone size	J gene	D gene	CDR3 protein	CDR3 DNA
TRBV7-8	few	TRBJ1-1	TRBD1	CASSRGQALQNTEAFF	TGTGCCAGCAGCCGAGGACAGGCCTTACAGAACACTGAAGCTTTCTTT
TRBV6-5	few	TRBJ1-5	-	CASSCAQPQHF	TGTGCCAGCAGTTGTGCTCAGCCCCAGCATTTT
TRBV2	few	TRBJ2-5	TRBD1	CASGYQGAETQYF	TGTGCCAGCGGCTACCAGGGGGCTGAGACCCAGTACTTC
TRBV6-5	few	TRBJ2-5	-	CASSYSQHGTQYF	TGTGCCAGCAGTTACTCGCAGCACGGGACCCAGTACTTC
TRBV20-1	-	TRBJ2-2	-	CSAKNTGELFF	TGCAGTGCTAAGAACACCGGGGAGCTGTTTTTT
TRBV2	-	TRBJ1-6	TRBD1	CASSGGGDNSPLHF	TGTGCCAGCAGTGGAGGGGGCGATAATTCACCCCTCCACTTT
TRBV15	-	TRBJ1-3	-	CATSRAGSGNTIYF	TGTGCCACCAGCAGAGCGGGATCTGGAAACACCATATATTTT
TRBV4-1	few	TRBJ1-5	-	CASSQVGERQPQHF	TGCGCCAGCAGCCAAGTGGGGGAACGGCAGCCCCAGCATTTT
TRBV11-2	-	TRBJ2-1	TRBD2	CASSRTSGFPNEQFF	TGTGCCAGCAGCCGGACTAGCGGGTTCCCCAATGAGCAGTTCTTC
TRBV5-1	-	TRBJ2-7	TRBD1	CASSLGQGLEYF	TGCGCCAGCAGCTTGGGACAGGGCCTGGAGTACTTC
TRBV25-1	few	TRBJ2-2	-	CASSVFGFAGELFF	TGTGCCAGCAGTGTGTTCGGGTTTGCCGGGGAGCTGTTTTTT
TRBV30	-	TRBJ1-4	-	CAWIGGMDEKLFF	TGTGCCTGGATCGGCGGAATGGATGAAAAACTGTTTTTT
TRBV4-1	-	TRBJ2-5	-	CASTSVKLPWEQYF	TGCGCCAGCACCTCAGTAAAACTCCCCTGGGAGCAGTACTTC
TRBV5-1	-	TRBJ2-2	-	CASRRLLNGELFF	TGCGCCAGCAGGAGGTTGTTAAACGGGGAGCTGTTTTTT
TRBV2	-	TRBJ2-7	-	CASSPGLPLGREQYF	TGTGCCAGCAGCCCGGGACTCCCCTTGGGCCGCGAGCAGTACTTC
TRBV5-1	-	TRBJ1-5	-	CASSLAAYNQPQHF	TGCGCCAGCAGCTTGGCGGCATACAATCAGCCCCAGCATTTT
TRBV25-1	-	TRBJ2-7	-	CASSAGALEQYF	TGTGCCAGCAGCGCAGGGGCCCTCGAGCAGTACTTC
TRBV28	-	TRBJ2-1	-	CASSSGQSYNEQFF	TGTGCCAGCAGTTCCGGACAGAGCTACAATGAGCAGTTCTTC
TRBV29-1	few	TRBJ1-2	TRBD1	CSVQDRGLVYGYTF	TGCAGCGTCCAGGACAGGGGGCTAGTATATGGCTACACCTTC
TRBV29-1	-	TRBJ2-7	-	CSVGEQAYEQYF	TGCAGCGTTGGCGAACAGGCCTACGAGCAGTACTTC
TRBV4-3	many	TRBJ2-6	-	CASSQVVTDNVLTF	TGCGCCAGCAGCCAAGTGGTGACAGACAACGTCCTGACTTTC
TRBV27	few	TRBJ1-6	-	CASSLIGGNSPLHF	TGTGCCAGCAGTTTAATTGGAGGGAATTCACCCCTCCACTTT
TRBV6-1	few	TRBJ1-4	-	CASSSIRGTNEKLFF	TGTGCCAGCAGTAGCATTAGAGGAACTAATGAAAAACTGTTTTTT
TRBV4-2	-	TRBJ1-2	-	CASSRLAGFRSPAVSYGYTF	TGTGCCAGCAGCCGCCTCGCTGGGTTTCGTAGTCCTGCTGTAAGCTATGGCTACACCTTC